Listed here are 21 T cell receptor beta chains from one sample, sequenced in a study of metastatic and nonmetastatic thyroid tumors. TCRdb re-clonotyped the PCR reads through MiXCR. The sample carries around 25,000 clones, 15% recorded once. No patient had received any treatment before thyroid surgery. The sample was blood. The origin of the receptors is a female donor with papillary thyroid cancer or a benign thyroid nodule (not recorded which). Some clones in this sample may be carry-over from other donors' samples.

This clone has at least ten counts. The V gene is TRBV5-6, the J gene TRBJ2-1; TRBD1 matches at 9 bases. Germline loops: CDR1 SGHDT, CDR2 YYEEEE. Trimming at V came to 0 bases and at J to 4 bases, leaving 5 bases not matched to a gene. The CDR3 contains 16 residues. CDR3: CASSLDGTGRYNEQFF. In DNA, the CDR3 is TGTGCCAGCAGCTTGGATGGGACAGGGAGATACAATGAGCAGTTCTTC.

The rearrangement uses TRBV20-1 and TRBJ1-1; no firm D call. Between the trimmed V and J ends, which lost 7 bases and 4 bases, there was a span of 13 bases. CDR1 is DFQATT, CDR2 SNEGSKA, per germline (reference sequence). This CDR3 is 12 amino acids long. CDR3 coding DNA: TGCAGTGTCGTGCCTCCGAGCACTGAAGCTTTCTTT. Amino acid sequence: CSVVPPSTEAFF.

By proportion, this clone is medium-sized. The J gene is TRBJ2-7, the V gene TRBV11-2; D ambiguous. Trimming took off 1 base at V and 0 bases at J, with 10 bases between the two ends. Germline CDR1 reads SGHAT; CDR2 reads FQNNGV. The CDR3 spans 15 residues. The CDR3 sequence: CASSLGRYFSYEQYF. For the CDR3, the DNA is TGTGCCAGCAGCTTAGGGCGGTATTTCTCCTACGAGCAGTACTTC. Full variable domain (missing parts from reference TRBV11-2 and TRBJ2-7): EAGVAQSPRYKIIEKRQSVAFWCNPISGHATLYWYQQILGQGPKLLIQFQNNGVVDDSQLPKDRFSAERLKGVDSTLKIQPAKLEDSAVYLCASSLGRYFSYEQYFGPGTRLTVT.

Ten or more counts support this clone. The chain uses TRBV7-9 and TRBJ2-3; D possibly corresponds to TRBD1 (6 bases). V lost 7 bases and J lost 2, with 10 bases in between. This CDR3 has 13 amino acids. Germline V lookup: CDR1 SEHNR, CDR2 FQNEAQ (reference sequence). This chain's CDR3 is CASTRTVTDTQYF. The DNA of the CDR3 is TGTGCCAGCACCCGGACAGTCACAGATACGCAGTATTTT.

This clone has a count of ten or more. The V and J genes are TRBV20-1 and TRBJ2-7; perhaps TRBD1 as D (6 bases). Germline CDR1 reads DFQATT; CDR2 reads SNEGSKA (reference sequence). The CDR3 spans 10 residues. Trimming removed 7 bases at V and 5 bases at J, with 9 bases between. CDR3 protein: CSDRDNEQYF. The DNA for the CDR3 is TGCAGTGACAGGGACAACGAGCAGTACTTC.

J is TRBJ1-5 and V is TRBV4-1; D not certain. V dropped 0 bases and J dropped 0 bases, with 12 bases sitting between them. The germline gives CDR1 MGHRA, CDR2 YSYEKL. This CDR3 is built from 17 residues. CDR3 sequence: CASSQDLKLYSNQPQHF. The CDR3 DNA sequence: TGCGCCAGCAGCCAAGATCTAAAGCTATATAGCAATCAGCCCCAGCATTTT.

This clone was detected a few times. J is TRBJ1-1 and V is TRBV28; no definite D call. CDR3 length: 14 amino acids. V gave up 8 bases and J gave up 4 bases, with 17 bases separating them. From germline, CDR1 is MDHEN and CDR2 SYDVKM. CDR3 protein: CASRFRSRGTEAFF. CDR3 nucleotides: TGTGCCAGCCGGTTTAGGTCGCGGGGCACTGAAGCTTTCTTT.

There are many counts of this clone. A clone one base away is much larger, so this may be a read error. The chain recombines TRBV7-9 with TRBJ2-7, with 9 nucleotides matching TRBD1. Germline V gene data show CDR1 as SEHNR and CDR2 as FQNEAQ (reference sequence). CDR3 size: 15 residues. The ends lost 5 bases at V and 2 bases at J; junction bases unmatched: 7. The CDR3 protein is CASSHAYRGPYEQYF. The CDR3 region has the DNA TGTGCCAGCAGCCATGCCTACAGGGGGCCCTACGAGCAGTACTTC.

This chain links TRBV4-2 with TRBJ2-7; 12 bases are a match to TRBD1. The junction had 11 bases not matched to a gene; V was cut back by 4 bases and J by 7 bases. Per the germline V gene, CDR1 is LGHNA and CDR2 is YNFKEQ. This CDR3 is built from 16 residues. CDR3 sequence: CASSLSEGQGAGEQYF. The DNA for the CDR3 is TGTGCCAGCAGCCTTTCGGAGGGACAGGGGGCAGGGGAGCAGTACTTC.

The chain carries TRBV30 and TRBJ1-1; D possibly corresponds to TRBD1 (5 bases). The CDR3 runs 14 residues. The germline CDR1 and CDR2 sequences are GTSNPN and SVGIG (reference sequence). V was shortened by 2 bases and J by 5 bases, with 15 bases between the two germline ends. The CDR3 loop reads CAWSSQGWRTEAFF. The CDR3 region has the DNA TGTGCCTGGAGTTCCCAGGGTTGGCGGACTGAAGCTTTCTTT.

Remarks on this clone: A read error may account for a junction end that differs from germline. V gene TRBV27 combines with J gene TRBJ2-1; 9 bases agree with TRBD1. Germline V CDR1 and CDR2: MNHEY, SMNVEV (reference sequence). This CDR3 spans 15 amino acids. The CDR3 protein is CASSRHGDRDYEEFF. CDR3 bases: TGTGCCAGCAGTCGTCACGGGGACAGGGACTATGAGGAGTTCTTC.

Ten or more counts support this clone. This chain uses TRBV7-2 with TRBJ2-7; 12 positions match TRBD1. The CDR3 has 16 amino acids. Germline V lookup: CDR1 SGHTA, CDR2 FQGNSA. V trimming: 5 bases; J trimming: 1 base; junction bases outside the gene matches: 6. CDR3 in amino acids: CASSLGQGAVSYEQYF. For the CDR3, the DNA is TGTGCCAGCAGCCTGGGACAGGGGGCGGTATCCTACGAGCAGTACTTC.

This clone has at least ten counts. V gene TRBV12-3 or TRBV12-4 combines with J gene TRBJ2-3, with 7 bases fitting TRBD2. The CDR3 extends over 16 amino acids. V lost 5 bases, J lost 4 bases, and 12 bases stayed unmatched. In DNA form, the CDR3 reads TGTGCCAGCAGTAGGTGGGAGGGCCCGGTCCCAGATACGCAGTATTTT. This gives the protein CASSRWEGPVPDTQYF.

This clone was observed many times. The chain recombines TRBV2 with TRBJ2-3; D is possibly TRBD2 (6 bases). With 7 bases removed from V and 5 bases from J, the gap between germline ends came to 10 bases. The germline V gene encodes CDR1 SNHLY and CDR2 FYNNEI. The CDR3 loop spans 12 amino acids. In DNA, the CDR3 is TGTGCCAGCACCGGGACTTTAGATACGCAGTATTTT. Its translation: CASTGTLDTQYF.

The V call is TRBV9, the J call TRBJ1-1, with TRBD1 matching over 8 bases. Germline CDR1 SGDLS, CDR2 YYNGEE. V gave up 4 bases and J gave up 1 base; unmatched junction bases: 9. CDR3 length: 16 amino acids. The CDR3 DNA reads TGTGCCAGCAGCCCTCGACAGGGGCGGGGGAACACTGAAGCTTTCTTT. Its protein product is CASSPRQGRGNTEAFF.

V gene TRBV19 combines with J gene TRBJ1-5, with TRBD1 identical over 7 bases. Per germline, CDR1 LNHDA and CDR2 SQIVND (reference sequence). V lost 3 bases and J lost 4; bases outside the gene matches: 6. The CDR3 loop spans 15 amino acids. CDR3 sequence (DNA): TGTGCCAGTAGTATTGGACAGGAAGAGAATCAGCCCCAGCATTTT. Protein: CASSIGQEENQPQHF. Full variable domain (rest looked up from reference TRBV19 and TRBJ1-5): DGGITQSPKYLFRKEGQNVTLSCEQNLNHDAMYWYRQDPGQGLRLIYYSQIVNDFQKGDIAEGYSVSREKKESFPLTVTSAQKNPTAFYLCASSIGQEENQPQHFGDGTRLSIL.

A few counts support this clone. A read error may produce the germline difference seen at one junction end. The chain combines TRBV28 with TRBJ2-1; perhaps D is TRBD1 or TRBD2 (6 bases each). CDR3 size: 18 residues. In germline, CDR1 is MDHEN, CDR2 SYDVKM. This CDR3 is CASSLSGRWGRLDNEQFF. The CDR3 region has the DNA TGTGCCAGCAGCTTATCGGGGAGGTGGGGGCGCTTGGACAATGAGCAGTTCTTC.

Ten or more counts support this clone. A much more abundant neighbour one base away suggests this may be a read error. The CDR3 DNA reads TGTGCCAGCAATTCGACCGACGGTCCCCTAGATGAGCAGTTCTTC. This gives the protein CASNSTDGPLDEQFF. The chain employs TRBV11-1 and TRBJ2-1; the D is unclear. Trimming removed 7 bases from V and 8 bases from J, with 21 bases in between. Germline CDR1 reads SGHAT; CDR2 reads FQDESV (reference sequence). The CDR3 is made up of 15 amino acids.

The V and J genes are TRBV4-3 and TRBJ2-7; D remains unclear. The length of the CDR3 is 15 residues. V dropped 5 bases and J dropped 2 bases, with 16 bases sitting between them. Germline loops: CDR1 LGHNA, CDR2 YSLEER. The CDR3 nucleotides are TGCGCCAGCAGCGAAGCGACGAGCGAAACCTACGAGCAGTACTTC. It codes for CASSEATSETYEQYF.

This clone was counted ten times or more. The chain uses TRBV6-1 and TRBJ2-3; a possible D gene is TRBD1 (6 bases). The V end lost 4 bases, the J end lost 3 bases, and 8 bases lay between the germline ends. CDR3 length: 13 residues. The germline CDR1 and CDR2 sequences are MNHNS and SASEGT. CDR3 in amino acids: CASSGQGTDTQYF. The CDR3 DNA follows: TGTGCCAGCAGTGGGCAGGGGACAGATACGCAGTATTTT.

This clone showed up just a few times. The gene calls are TRBV2 and TRBJ2-7; D gene unclear. Trimming removed 4 bases from V and 3 bases from J, with 4 bases in between. The CDR3 runs 11 residues. The germline V gene has CDR1 SNHLY and CDR2 FYNNEI. CDR3 coding DNA: TGTGCCAGCAGTGCTAACTACGAGCAGTACTTC. Protein: CASSANYEQYF. The full variable domain, completed using reference TRBV2 and TRBJ2-7, is EPEVTQTPSHQVTQMGQEVILRCVPISNHLYFYWYRQILGQKVEFLVSFYNNEISEKSEIFDDQFSVERPDGSNFTLKIRSTKLEDSAMYFCASSANYEQYFGPGTRLTVT.